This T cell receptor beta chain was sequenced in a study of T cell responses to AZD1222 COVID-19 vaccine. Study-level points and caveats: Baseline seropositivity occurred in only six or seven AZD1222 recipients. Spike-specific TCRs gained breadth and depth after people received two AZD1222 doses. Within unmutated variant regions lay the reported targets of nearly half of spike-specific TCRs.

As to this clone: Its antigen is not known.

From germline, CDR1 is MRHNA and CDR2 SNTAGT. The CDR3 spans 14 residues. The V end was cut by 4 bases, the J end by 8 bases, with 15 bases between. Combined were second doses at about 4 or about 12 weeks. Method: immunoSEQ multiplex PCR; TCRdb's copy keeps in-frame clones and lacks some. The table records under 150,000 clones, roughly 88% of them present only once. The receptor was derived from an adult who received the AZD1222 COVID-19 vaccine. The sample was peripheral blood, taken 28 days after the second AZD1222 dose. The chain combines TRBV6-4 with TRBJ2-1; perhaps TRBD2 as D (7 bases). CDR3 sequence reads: CASSGWGGQDEQFF. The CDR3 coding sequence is TGTGCCAGCAGTGGCTGGGGGGGCCAGGATGAGCAGTTCTTC.